These T cell receptor beta chains were read from a single sample in a study of T-cell memory formation after mild COVID-19. MiXCR was run by TCRdb on the 5' RACE reads, yielding one entry per CDR3 protein. The sample yields about 400,000 distinct CDR3 sequences, roughly 18% seen once. Sequences were obtained from PBMCs or a T cell subset sorted from them (not recorded which). These receptor sequences come from a man aged 18 to 30 who had mild COVID-19 (a few samples of this study predate the infection). Cell type and time point are not known. Each CDR3 is given with its conserved first and last residue. D genes are given only for firm matches. The size entry is marked missing in some rows and otherwise reads once, few, many or a size class.

d_gene	abundance	v_gene	j_gene	CDR3nt	CDR3aa
NA	NA	TRBV18	TRBJ2-5	TGTGCCAGCTCACCACCAGCGGTCGGGGTACTTGGGGCCCAGTACTTC	CASSPPAVGVLGAQYF
TRBD2	few	TRBV3-1	TRBJ2-7	TGTGCCAGCAGCCCCCCTTTAGCGGGGGCCGGGGAGCAGTACTTC	CASSPPLAGAGEQYF
NA	NA	TRBV11-3	TRBJ2-2	TGTGCCAGCAGCTTAGATAGTTTCGATAACGGGGAGCTGTTTTTT	CASSLDSFDNGELFF
NA	few	TRBV5-1	TRBJ2-4	TGCGCCAGCAGCCACGGCAGGGGCTCGGACATTCAGTACTTC	CASSHGRGSDIQYF
NA	few	TRBV7-9	TRBJ2-7	TGTGCCAGCAGCTCGGGCCCCACCTCCTACGAGCAGTACTTC	CASSSGPTSYEQYF
TRBD1	few	TRBV7-2	TRBJ1-2	TGTGCCAGCAGCTTAGGGACGGACAGGGGGCGGATCTATGGCTACACCTTC	CASSLGTDRGRIYGYTF
NA	NA	TRBV29-1	TRBJ2-5	TGCAGCGTTGAAGAGTCAGGAAACCAAGAGACCCAGTACTTC	CSVEESGNQETQYF
NA	few	TRBV20-1	TRBJ2-5	TGCAGTGCTCCAATCCGACAGCAAGAGACCCAGTACTTC	CSAPIRQQETQYF
NA	NA	TRBV6-4	TRBJ2-1	TGTGCCAGCAGTGACTCGGGTACCAATGAGCAGTTCTTC	CASSDSGTNEQFF
TRBD1	NA	TRBV6-5	TRBJ1-2	TGTGCCAGCAGTTACGCCACAGGGGGTGTTGTTGGCTACACCTTC	CASSYATGGVVGYTF
NA	few	TRBV7-6	TRBJ2-5	TGTGCCAGCGCAATTGGGCCGCAAGAGACCCAGTACTTC	CASAIGPQETQYF
NA	NA	TRBV6-1	TRBJ1-5	TGTGCCGGGCGTGGGGGAACTGGAGAGCCCCAGCATTTT	CAGRGGTGEPQHF
NA	few	TRBV6-2/TRBV6-3	TRBJ1-2	TGTGCCAGCAGTAAATCGACGGCTAGCTTGCGAGGCTACACCTTC	CASSKSTASLRGYTF
NA	NA	TRBV5-1	TRBJ2-2	TGCGCCAGCACCCATGGTTCGAACACCGGGGAGCTGTTTTTT	CASTHGSNTGELFF
TRBD1	NA	TRBV4-3	TRBJ1-2	TGCGCCAGCAGCCAAGGGTGGGACAGATACTATGGCTACACCTTC	CASSQGWDRYYGYTF
NA	few	TRBV27	TRBJ2-7	TGTGCCAGCAGAACCAGGGGTTATGGCTCCTACGAGCAGTACTTC	CASRTRGYGSYEQYF
TRBD2	NA	TRBV12-3/TRBV12-4	TRBJ2-1	TGTGCCAGCAGTTTAACTAGCGGGGCGAACTACAATGAGCAGTTCTTC	CASSLTSGANYNEQFF
NA	NA	TRBV7-7	TRBJ2-1	TGTGCCAGCAGCCTACGGCAGGGCCACAATGAGCAGTTCTTC	CASSLRQGHNEQFF
NA	few	TRBV5-1	TRBJ2-3	TGCGCCAGCAGTGGTCAAATCGGACTTATCGACACAGATACGCAGTATTTT	CASSGQIGLIDTDTQYF
NA	NA	TRBV5-6	TRBJ2-5	TGTGCCAGCAGCCAAACGGACAGCCTCGGGGTGACCCAGTACTTC	CASSQTDSLGVTQYF
TRBD1	few	TRBV13	TRBJ1-6	TGTGCCAGCAGCTCGACAGGGGAAGGTTCACCCCTCCACTTT	CASSSTGEGSPLHF
NA	NA	TRBV4-3	TRBJ1-4	TGCGCCAGCAGCCAAGACGGTTCCACTAATGAAAAACTGTTTTTT	CASSQDGSTNEKLFF
NA	many	TRBV20-1	TRBJ1-5	TGCAGTGCGAAGTCGGGGATTAGCAATCAGCCCCAGCATTTT	CSAKSGISNQPQHF
TRBD1	NA	TRBV7-9	TRBJ1-2	TGTGCCAGCAGCCCGCGGGACAGGGGGCGCAACTATGGCTACACCTTC	CASSPRDRGRNYGYTF
NA	NA	TRBV6-4	TRBJ1-5	TGTGCCAGCAATTGGACACCCTATCAGCCCCAGCATTTT	CASNWTPYQPQHF
NA	few	TRBV5-1	TRBJ2-7	TGCGCCAGCAGCTCGGCGGGGGCTCCTTACGAGCAGTACTTC	CASSSAGAPYEQYF
TRBD2	NA	TRBV6-5	TRBJ2-5	TGTGCCAGCAGTTTGACTAGCGGGGGCGTAGGGACCCAGTACTTC	CASSLTSGGVGTQYF
NA	few	TRBV7-9	TRBJ1-1	TGTGCCAGCAGCGAGAGGGGGGACACTGAAGCTTTCTTT	CASSERGDTEAFF
NA	few	TRBV5-6	TRBJ2-1	TGTGCCAGCAGCTTCGGAGGCGGTGACAATGAGCAGTTCTTC	CASSFGGGDNEQFF
NA	many	TRBV7-9	TRBJ1-1	TGTGCCAGCAGCTGGGGGGGGAACACTGAAGCTTTCTTT	CASSWGGNTEAFF